This T cell receptor (beta chain) was captured by sequencing in a study of cytomegalovirus exposure and HLA in healthy donors. J lost 3 bases, V lost 7 bases, and 7 bases had no gene match. CDR3 length: 15 residues. The germline gives CDR1 SNHLY, CDR2 FYNNEI. About this clone itself: As yet, its antigen is unknown.

General study points: TCR beta chains numbering more than 150 were designated cytomegalovirus-associated. For cytomegalovirus status, the classifier reportedly gave diagnoses with high specificity and sensitivity. According to a later analysis, TCR clusters from the first cohort tended to co-occur in the 120 or so validation repertoires.

Generated by immunoSEQ multiplex PCR, the TCRdb table keeps only in-frame clones and is missing some. The sample shows some 70,000 clones, roughly 96% of them seen only once. The chain carries TRBV2 and TRBJ1-1; 11 positions match TRBD1. This receptor was taken from a man between 18 and 35 years old in good health and CMV-seronegative. Specimen: PBMCs. The CDR3 bases are TGTGCCAGCACGGTCGGGACAGGGGGTCACACTGAAGCTTTCTTT. Its translation: CASTVGTGGHTEAFF.